The text below deals with one T cell receptor beta chain. The data originate from a study of blood T cell repertoires in COVID-19. The wider study: Samples came from the United States, Italy and Spain, spanning acute and convalescent COVID-19. From T cells, B-cell-depleted T cells, or PBMCs came the material, which was cDNA or gDNA.

Germline V gives CDR1 MDHEN, CDR2 SYDVKM. The CDR3 totals 11 residues. Trimming removed 3 bases at V and 15 bases at J, with 12 bases between. In the source study's methods: From reference gene primer amplification, estimates of nucleated cell counts were derived. Using immunoSEQ multiplex PCR, the repertoire was profiled, and TCRdb retains in-frame clones only, with some absent. V and J calls plus clone size are reproduced from that table; the DNA served to infer D and trimming. The table includes approximately 330,000 clones, over 75% detected once. V is TRBV28 and J is TRBJ1-5; TRBD1 is a possible D gene (5 bases). What was sequenced was peripheral blood. The source is a woman in her 50s with active or convalescent COVID-19. CDR3 sequence: CASSLATGTHF. The CDR3 DNA sequence: TGTGCCAGCAGTTTGGCTACAGGTACGCATTTT.